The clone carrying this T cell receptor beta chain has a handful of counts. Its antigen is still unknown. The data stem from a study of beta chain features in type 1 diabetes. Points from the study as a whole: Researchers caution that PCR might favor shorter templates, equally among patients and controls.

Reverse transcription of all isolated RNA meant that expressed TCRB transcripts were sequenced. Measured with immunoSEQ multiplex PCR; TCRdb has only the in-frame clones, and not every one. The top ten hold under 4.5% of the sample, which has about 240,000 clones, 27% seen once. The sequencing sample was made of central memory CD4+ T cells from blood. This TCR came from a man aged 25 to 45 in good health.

CDR3 protein: CASSKLARGDTQYF. For the CDR3, the DNA is TGTGCCAGCAGCAAGCTAGCGCGAGGAGATACGCAGTATTTT. The J gene is TRBJ2-3, the V gene TRBV7-2, with D tentatively TRBD2 (6 bases). Trimming removed 5 bases from V and 5 bases from J, with 14 bases in between. The CDR3 sequence is 14 residues long. Germline V CDR1 and CDR2: SGHTA, FQGNSA.